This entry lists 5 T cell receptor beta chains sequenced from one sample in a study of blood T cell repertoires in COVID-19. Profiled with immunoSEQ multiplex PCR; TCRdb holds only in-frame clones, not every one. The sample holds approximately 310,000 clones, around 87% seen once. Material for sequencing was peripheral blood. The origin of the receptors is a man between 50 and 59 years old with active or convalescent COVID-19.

The CDR3 is CSASREPDTQYF. The CDR3 bases are TGCAGTGCTAGTCGGGAGCCTGATACGCAGTATTTT. The chain has TRBV20-1 and TRBJ2-3, with D maybe TRBD2 (6 bases). CDR3 size: 12 residues. Germline CDR1 and CDR2: DFQATT and SNEGSKA (reference sequence). Deletions cut 3 bases from V and 6 bases from J, with 10 bases between.

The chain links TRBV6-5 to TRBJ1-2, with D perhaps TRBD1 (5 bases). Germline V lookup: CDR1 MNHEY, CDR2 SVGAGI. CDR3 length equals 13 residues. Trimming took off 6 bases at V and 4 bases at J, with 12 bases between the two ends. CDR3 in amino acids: CASRTTASYGYTF. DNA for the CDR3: TGTGCCAGCAGGACGACAGCCAGCTATGGCTACACCTTC.

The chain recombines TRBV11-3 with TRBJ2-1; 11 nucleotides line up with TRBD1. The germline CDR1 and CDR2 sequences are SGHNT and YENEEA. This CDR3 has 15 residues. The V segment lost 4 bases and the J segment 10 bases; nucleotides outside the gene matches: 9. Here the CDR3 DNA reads TGTGCCAGCAGCTCGAGGGACAGGGGGAAGCAAGAGCAGTTCTTC. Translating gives CASSSRDRGKQEQFF.

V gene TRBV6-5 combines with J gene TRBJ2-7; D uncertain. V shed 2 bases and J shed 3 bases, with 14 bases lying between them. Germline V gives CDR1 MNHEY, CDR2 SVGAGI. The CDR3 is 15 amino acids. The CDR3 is CASSYNARFGYEQYF. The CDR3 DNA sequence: TGTGCCAGCAGTTACAATGCCAGGTTCGGCTACGAGCAGTACTTC.

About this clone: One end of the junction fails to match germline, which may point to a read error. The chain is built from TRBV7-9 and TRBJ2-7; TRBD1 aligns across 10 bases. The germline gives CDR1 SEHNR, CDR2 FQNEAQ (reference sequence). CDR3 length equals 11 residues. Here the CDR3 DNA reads TGTGCCAGCAGCTTATACGGGACAGGGGACTTC. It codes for CASSLYGTGDF.